Shown below are 17 T cell receptor beta chains from a single sample sequenced in a study of CD8 T cells in Susac syndrome (dated by TCRdb to about 2019). To prepare the library, the immunoSEQ multiplex PCR assay was applied. RNA was extracted using the RNeasy kit, and roughly 0.5 to 1 ug of the RNA was reverse transcribed with random hexamers. TCRdb reworked the public reads: Q25 trimming with fastp, MiXCR clone assembly, productive beta chains retained. All rows with the same CDR3 protein become a single entry with the most common DNA and genes. Within this sample are about 120,000 distinct CDR3 sequences, with 85% to 95% of them counted one time only. The ten largest clones represent about 0.12% of the sample. Source material: CD8+ T cells from PBMCs. Receptors originate from a human donor in good health.

The chain joins TRBV30 to TRBJ2-1, with 13 positions matching TRBD2. The CDR3 is 15 amino acids. CDR1 is GTSNPN and CDR2 is SVGIG in the germline V gene (reference sequence). V dropped 2 bases and J dropped 6; count of bases not matched to a gene: 4. The DNA for the CDR3 is TGTGCCTGGAGTCGCACTAGCGGGAGGGCCAATGAGCAGTTCTTC. Amino acids: CAWSRTSGRANEQFF.

The gene calls are TRBV12-3 or TRBV12-4 and TRBJ1-3; D unclear. Trimming removed 6 bases from V and 1 base from J, with 10 bases in between. The CDR3 sequence is 14 residues long. DNA of the CDR3: TGTGCCAGCAGCGTAGCGGGGTCTGGAAACACCATATATTTT. Protein: CASSVAGSGNTIYF.

The rearrangement uses TRBV20-1 and TRBJ1-4; D gene ambiguous. The V and J ends lost 2 bases and 0 bases respectively, with 10 bases between them. The CDR3 loop spans 15 amino acids. The germline gives CDR1 DFQATT, CDR2 SNEGSKA (reference sequence). CDR3 protein: CSARQRPTTNEKLFF. The CDR3 nucleotides read TGCAGTGCTAGACAGAGGCCCACAACTAATGAAAAACTGTTTTTT.

The rearrangement uses TRBV11-1 and TRBJ2-5; TRBD1 is a possible D gene (6 bases). The CDR3 has 14 residues. Deletions cut 5 bases from V and 5 bases from J, with 15 bases between. Germline lookup yields CDR1 SGHAT and CDR2 FQDESV (reference sequence). The CDR3 bases are TGTGCCAGCAGCCCTAGGGACATATCGGAGACCCAGTACTTC. Protein product: CASSPRDISETQYF.

The chain employs TRBV5-1 and TRBJ1-1; 7 nucleotides match TRBD1. CDR3 size: 14 residues. Unmatched junction bases numbered 3, after V lost 3 bases and J lost 1 base. Germline-derived CDR1 and CDR2 are SGHRS and YFSETQ. CDR3 sequence reads: CASSSGQRNTEAFF. The CDR3 DNA follows: TGCGCCAGCAGCTCGGGACAGAGGAACACTGAAGCTTTCTTT. Drawing the rest from reference TRBV5-1 and TRBJ1-1, the complete variable domain is KAGVTQTPRYLIKTRGQQVTLSCSPISGHRSVSWYQQTPGQGLQFLFEYFSETQRNKGNFPGRFSGRQFSNSRSEMNVSTLELGDSALYLCASSSGQRNTEAFFGQGTRLTVV.

The V and J genes are TRBV5-4 and TRBJ2-7, with 7 bases that match TRBD2. CDR1 and CDR2 from the germline V gene are SGHNT and YYREEE (reference sequence). The length of the CDR3 is 14 residues. V was pared by 4 bases and J by 3 bases, with 7 bases of the junction left unmatched. The CDR3 here is CASSALADNYEQYF. CDR3 DNA: TGTGCCAGCAGCGCTCTAGCGGACAACTACGAGCAGTACTTC.

The rearrangement links TRBV7-6 to TRBJ2-7; 8 bases line up with TRBD1. Germline CDR1 is SGHVS and CDR2 is FNYEAQ. This CDR3 is 15 amino acids long. The trim removed 6 bases at V and 6 bases at J, leaving 13 bases unmatched. The CDR3 spells CASSRDRDRSREQYF. The CDR3 region has the DNA TGTGCCAGCAGTCGTGACCGGGACAGGTCGCGCGAGCAGTACTTC.

The rearrangement uses TRBV2 and TRBJ2-2; 15 bases are a match to TRBD2. The CDR3 totals 17 residues. V was pared by 8 bases and J by 5 bases, with 9 bases of the junction left unmatched. Germline CDR1 reads SNHLY; CDR2 reads FYNNEI. CDR3 sequence reads: CASGGLAGGSGTGELFF. The CDR3 DNA reads as TGTGCCAGCGGGGGACTAGCGGGAGGATCGGGTACCGGGGAGCTGTTTTTT.

The V gene is TRBV7-2, the J gene TRBJ1-2; no reliable D call. Trimming took 1 base from V and 9 from J, leaving 6 bases between them. The germline V gene encodes CDR1 SGHTA and CDR2 FQGNSA. The CDR3 extends over 11 amino acids. The CDR3 bases are TGTGCCAGCAGCTTAGTTCAGCGCTACACCTTC. It codes for CASSLVQRYTF.

The V gene is TRBV7-9, the J gene TRBJ1-4; D not resolved. The germline V and J ends were trimmed by 1 base and 5 bases, with 11 bases remaining between them. Germline CDR1 is SEHNR and CDR2 is FQNEAQ (reference sequence). The CDR3 has 15 residues. The CDR3 nucleotides read TGTGCCAGCAGCTTAGACACGCAGGAGAATGAAAAACTGTTTTTT. This codes for CASSLDTQENEKLFF.

The CDR3 is CASSLEVRGDTIYF. In nucleotides, the CDR3 is TGTGCCAGCAGCTTAGAGGTCCGGGGAGACACCATATATTTT. This rearrangement joins TRBV11-2 to TRBJ1-3; no firm D call. Looked up from germline, CDR1 is SGHAT and CDR2 is FQNNGV. Trimming took off 0 bases at V and 8 bases at J, with 11 bases between the two ends. This CDR3 comprises 14 residues.

The genes are TRBV30 and TRBJ1-1; 7 nucleotides align to TRBD1. Germline V gives CDR1 GTSNPN, CDR2 SVGIG (reference sequence). The ends lost 0 bases at V and 7 bases at J; junction bases unmatched: 2. The CDR3 is 12 residues long. CDR3: CAWSVRQGEAFF. The CDR3 DNA reads TGTGCCTGGAGTGTACGACAGGGTGAAGCTTTCTTT.

The chain recombines TRBV6-2 or TRBV6-3 with TRBJ2-1; D may be TRBD2 (6 bases). CDR3 length: 13 amino acids. V shed 2 bases and J shed 5 bases, with 7 bases lying between them. Germline CDR1 MNHEY, CDR2 SVGEGT. The CDR3 protein is CASSYRENNEQFF. Here the CDR3 DNA reads TGTGCCAGCAGTTACCGGGAGAACAATGAGCAGTTCTTC.

The chain employs TRBV29-1 and TRBJ2-5; no definite D call. Between the trimmed V and J ends, which lost 3 bases and 1 base, there was a span of 12 bases. In germline, CDR1 is SQVTM, CDR2 ANQGSEA. CDR3 size: 14 residues. CDR3 sequence: CSVDNPNRQETQYF. CDR3 coding DNA: TGCAGCGTTGACAATCCGAACCGCCAAGAGACCCAGTACTTC.

The chain is built from TRBV6-2 or TRBV6-3 and TRBJ2-5, with 13 bases lining up with TRBD2. CDR3 length: 16 residues. Germline V gene data show CDR1 as MNHEY and CDR2 as SVGEGT. After removal of 4 bases from V and 5 bases from J, the junction contained 7 bases not matched to a gene. The CDR3 region is CASSSVGTSGKETQYF. CDR3 in DNA: TGTGCCAGCAGTTCCGTTGGGACTAGCGGGAAGGAGACCCAGTACTTC.

The rearrangement uses TRBV5-1 and TRBJ2-2, with 7 bases lining up with TRBD2. V lost 0 bases, J lost 0 bases, and 5 bases stayed unmatched. CDR1 and CDR2 (germline): SGHRS, YFSETQ. The CDR3 has 17 amino acids. The CDR3 sequence: CASSLAAGDPNTGELFF. The CDR3 nucleotides read TGCGCCAGCAGCTTGGCGGCGGGAGACCCGAACACCGGGGAGCTGTTTTTT.

The gene calls are TRBV7-2 and TRBJ1-2, with 7 bases fitting TRBD1. The CDR3 has 14 amino acids. Germline-derived CDR1 and CDR2 are SGHTA and FQGNSA. V was clipped by 5 bases and J by 8 bases; unmatched bases: 11. The chain's CDR3 is CASSPGQPKLGYTF. For the CDR3, the DNA is TGTGCCAGCAGCCCGGGACAGCCAAAACTAGGCTACACCTTC.